A selection of T cell receptor beta chains follows, all from one sample in a study of human T cells and chemical hapten exposure. TCRdb passed the RACE reads through MiXCR, listing each CDR3 protein once. Of 380,000 or so distinct CDR3 sequences in the sample, 5.5% are singletons; the top ten hold less than 9%. The input for sequencing was whole blood, taken in connection with sensitization to the hapten diphenylcyclopropenone (DPC). These receptors came from a woman aged 18-35 years with alopecia areata. Some clones in this sample may be carry-over from other donors' samples. Each CDR3 is given with its conserved first and last residue. D genes are given only for firm matches. Only some rows state a clone size, as once, few, many or a class for expanded clones.

v_call: TRBV29-1
clone_size: many
j_call: TRBJ2-5
d_call: .
cdr3_aa: CSVGTGLETQYF
cdr3_nt: TGCAGCGTCGGTACAGGGTTGGAGACCCAGTACTTC

v_call: TRBV7-9
clone_size: few
j_call: TRBJ2-5
d_call: .
cdr3_aa: CASSLAPGAQYF
cdr3_nt: TGTGCCAGCAGCTTAGCTCCCGGGGCCCAGTACTTC

v_call: TRBV15
clone_size: .
j_call: TRBJ2-5
d_call: .
cdr3_aa: CATSREWGDLETQYF
cdr3_nt: TGTGCCACCAGCAGAGAATGGGGAGACTTAGAGACCCAGTACTTC

v_call: TRBV12-3/TRBV12-4
clone_size: .
j_call: TRBJ1-2
d_call: TRBD1
cdr3_aa: CASTPPPGRGQGYTF
cdr3_nt: TGTGCCAGCACTCCCCCACCGGGCAGGGGGCAAGGCTACACCTTC

v_call: TRBV6-2/TRBV6-3
clone_size: many
j_call: TRBJ2-7
d_call: TRBD2
cdr3_aa: CASSYLGGEQYF
cdr3_nt: TGTGCCAGCAGTTACCTGGGGGGGGAGCAGTACTTC

v_call: TRBV6-5
clone_size: few
j_call: TRBJ1-6
d_call: TRBD1
cdr3_aa: CASSRQGMRNNSPLHF
cdr3_nt: TGTGCCAGCAGTCGACAGGGGATGAGGAATAATTCACCCCTCCACTTT

v_call: TRBV28
clone_size: .
j_call: TRBJ2-2
d_call: TRBD1
cdr3_aa: CASRGPGQENTGELFF
cdr3_nt: TGTGCCAGCAGAGGTCCGGGACAGGAAAACACCGGGGAGCTGTTTTTT

v_call: TRBV3-1
clone_size: many
j_call: TRBJ1-2
d_call: .
cdr3_aa: CASSQDGRGGYGYTF
cdr3_nt: TGTGCCAGCAGCCAAGATGGGAGAGGGGGCTATGGCTACACCTTC

v_call: TRBV7-9
clone_size: few
j_call: TRBJ1-1
d_call: .
cdr3_aa: CASSPFRDRNTEAFF
cdr3_nt: TGTGCCAGCAGCCCCTTCAGGGATCGAAACACTGAAGCTTTCTTT

v_call: TRBV6-5
clone_size: many
j_call: TRBJ1-1
d_call: .
cdr3_aa: CASSRGEAEAFF
cdr3_nt: TGTGCCAGCAGTCGGGGTGAGGCTGAAGCTTTCTTT

v_call: TRBV4-3
clone_size: many
j_call: TRBJ1-1
d_call: .
cdr3_aa: CASSQSWTVNTEAFF
cdr3_nt: TGCGCCAGCAGCCAAAGTTGGACGGTGAACACTGAAGCTTTCTTT

v_call: TRBV6-6
clone_size: many
j_call: TRBJ2-7
d_call: TRBD2
cdr3_aa: CASSLSGGGQYEQYF
cdr3_nt: TGTGCCAGCAGCCTGAGCGGGGGGGGCCAGTACGAGCAGTACTTC

v_call: TRBV6-2/TRBV6-3
clone_size: many
j_call: TRBJ1-5
d_call: .
cdr3_aa: CASRGDENQPQHF
cdr3_nt: TGTGCCAGCAGGGGGGATGAAAATCAGCCCCAGCATTTT

v_call: TRBV2
clone_size: few
j_call: TRBJ2-2
d_call: .
cdr3_aa: CASRLGQSGELFF
cdr3_nt: TGTGCCAGCAGACTAGGACAGTCCGGGGAGCTGTTTTTT

v_call: TRBV4-2
clone_size: .
j_call: TRBJ1-2
d_call: TRBD1
cdr3_aa: CASSPGQGGTGYTF
cdr3_nt: TGTGCCAGCAGCCCAGGACAGGGTGGTACGGGCTACACCTTC

v_call: TRBV4-3
clone_size: few
j_call: TRBJ2-7
d_call: .
cdr3_aa: CASSQVGDFSYEQYF
cdr3_nt: TGCGCCAGCAGCCAAGTGGGGGACTTCTCCTACGAGCAGTACTTC

v_call: TRBV7-8
clone_size: many
j_call: TRBJ2-3
d_call: TRBD1
cdr3_aa: CASSLVRGPTDTQYF
cdr3_nt: TGTGCCAGCAGCTTAGTAAGGGGGCCCACAGATACGCAGTATTTT

v_call: TRBV12-3/TRBV12-4
clone_size: many
j_call: TRBJ1-1
d_call: .
cdr3_aa: CASRPTPGHSEAFF
cdr3_nt: TGTGCCAGCAGGCCGACGCCGGGGCACAGTGAAGCTTTCTTT

v_call: TRBV29-1
clone_size: many
j_call: TRBJ2-3
d_call: TRBD1
cdr3_aa: CSAAVTGETADTQYF
cdr3_nt: TGCAGCGCCGCCGTGACAGGGGAAACGGCAGATACGCAGTATTTT

v_call: TRBV7-2
clone_size: few
j_call: TRBJ1-5
d_call: .
cdr3_aa: CASSRERGQPQHF
cdr3_nt: TGTGCCAGCAGCAGAGAAAGGGGACAGCCCCAGCATTTT

v_call: TRBV7-9
clone_size: few
j_call: TRBJ1-1
d_call: TRBD1
cdr3_aa: CASSYPSGTGGQGTEAFF
cdr3_nt: TGTGCCAGCAGCTATCCTTCCGGGACAGGGGGCCAGGGCACTGAAGCTTTCTTT

v_call: TRBV4-2
clone_size: few
j_call: TRBJ2-2
d_call: TRBD2
cdr3_aa: CASSHPVQRGMNTGELFF
cdr3_nt: TGTGCCAGCAGCCACCCCGTCCAGCGGGGGATGAACACCGGGGAGCTGTTTTTT

v_call: TRBV6-5
clone_size: many
j_call: TRBJ1-3
d_call: TRBD1
cdr3_aa: CASSYSIGTGTGNTIYF
cdr3_nt: TGTGCCAGCAGTTACTCGATTGGGACAGGAACTGGAAACACCATATATTTT

v_call: TRBV5-1
clone_size: .
j_call: TRBJ1-2
d_call: .
cdr3_aa: CASSLAYGEYGYTF
cdr3_nt: TGCGCCAGCAGCTTGGCCTACGGAGAATATGGCTACACCTTC

v_call: TRBV7-9
clone_size: many
j_call: TRBJ2-1
d_call: TRBD2
cdr3_aa: CASSTGTSGGRRGNEQFF
cdr3_nt: TGTGCCAGCAGTACCGGGACTAGCGGGGGCCGAAGAGGCAATGAGCAGTTCTTC

v_call: TRBV4-3
clone_size: .
j_call: TRBJ2-2
d_call: .
cdr3_aa: CASSQDLQNTGELFF
cdr3_nt: TGCGCCAGCAGCCAAGATCTCCAGAACACCGGGGAGCTGTTTTTT

v_call: TRBV4-1
clone_size: many
j_call: TRBJ1-3
d_call: .
cdr3_aa: CASSQDPDFGNTIYF
cdr3_nt: TGCGCCAGCAGCCAAGATCCGGATTTTGGAAACACCATATATTTT

v_call: TRBV21-1
clone_size: few
j_call: TRBJ1-2
d_call: .
cdr3_aa: CASSKQGPEGYTF
cdr3_nt: TGTGCCAGCAGCAAACAGGGCCCTGAGGGCTACACCTTC

v_call: TRBV25-1
clone_size: few
j_call: TRBJ2-2
d_call: .
cdr3_aa: CASSESGDKRELFF
cdr3_nt: TGTGCCAGCAGTGAATCCGGGGATAAGCGGGAGCTGTTTTTT

v_call: TRBV6-1
clone_size: few
j_call: TRBJ1-5
d_call: TRBD1
cdr3_aa: CASNLGQASYSNQPQHF
cdr3_nt: TGTGCCAGCAACCTGGGACAGGCAAGTTATAGCAATCAGCCCCAGCATTTT

v_call: TRBV28
clone_size: .
j_call: TRBJ2-3
d_call: TRBD2
cdr3_aa: CASSSQGSGGPPPPLTDTQYF
cdr3_nt: TGTGCCAGCAGTTCACAGGGGAGCGGGGGGCCCCCGCCCCCTCTCACAGATACGCAGTATTTT

v_call: TRBV4-1
clone_size: few
j_call: TRBJ2-1
d_call: TRBD2
cdr3_aa: CASSGTSGGNSYNEQFF
cdr3_nt: TGCGCCAGCAGCGGGACTAGCGGGGGGAACTCCTACAATGAGCAGTTCTTC

v_call: TRBV12-3/TRBV12-4
clone_size: many
j_call: TRBJ2-7
d_call: TRBD1
cdr3_aa: CASSRQGAQRQYF
cdr3_nt: TGTGCCAGCAGCAGACAGGGGGCGCAGAGGCAGTACTTC

v_call: TRBV14
clone_size: few
j_call: TRBJ2-3
d_call: .
cdr3_aa: CASSQRAAGIGTDTQYF
cdr3_nt: TGTGCCAGCAGCCAACGGGCGGCGGGGATCGGCACAGATACGCAGTATTTT

v_call: TRBV12-3/TRBV12-4
clone_size: .
j_call: TRBJ2-1
d_call: TRBD2
cdr3_aa: CASSSAPGGPRF
cdr3_nt: TGTGCCAGCAGTTCCGCCCCGGGGGGGCCCAGGTTC

v_call: TRBV29-1
clone_size: many
j_call: TRBJ2-3
d_call: .
cdr3_aa: CSVETGGADTQYF
cdr3_nt: TGCAGCGTTGAAACAGGGGGGGCAGATACGCAGTATTTT

v_call: TRBV13
clone_size: few
j_call: TRBJ1-1
d_call: TRBD1
cdr3_aa: CASSPRTGVATEAFF
cdr3_nt: TGTGCCAGCAGCCCCAGAACAGGGGTAGCCACTGAAGCTTTCTTT

v_call: TRBV18
clone_size: .
j_call: TRBJ2-5
d_call: .
cdr3_aa: CASSPPDPETQYF
cdr3_nt: TGTGCCAGCTCACCACCAGACCCAGAGACCCAGTACTTC

v_call: TRBV6-2/TRBV6-3
clone_size: few
j_call: TRBJ2-2
d_call: .
cdr3_aa: CASSSPGRNTGELFF
cdr3_nt: TGTGCCAGCAGCAGTCCGGGACGAAACACCGGGGAGCTGTTTTTT